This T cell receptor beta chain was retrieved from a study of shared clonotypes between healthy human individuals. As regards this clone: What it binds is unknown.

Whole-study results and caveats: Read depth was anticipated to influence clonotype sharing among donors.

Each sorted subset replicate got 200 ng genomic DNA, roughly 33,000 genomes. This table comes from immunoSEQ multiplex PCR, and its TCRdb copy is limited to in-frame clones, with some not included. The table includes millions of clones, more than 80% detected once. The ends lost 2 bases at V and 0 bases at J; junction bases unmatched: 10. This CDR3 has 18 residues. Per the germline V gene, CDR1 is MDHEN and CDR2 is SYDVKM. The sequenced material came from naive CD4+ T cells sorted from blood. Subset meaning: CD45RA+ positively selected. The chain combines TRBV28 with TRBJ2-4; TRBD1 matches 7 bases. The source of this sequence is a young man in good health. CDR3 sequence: CASSLPIGTVLAKNIQYF. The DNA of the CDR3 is TGTGCCAGCAGTTTACCCATCGGGACAGTTCTAGCCAAAAACATTCAGTACTTC.